These T cell receptor beta chains were read from a single sample in a study of blood T cell repertoires in COVID-19. The data were produced by immunoSEQ multiplex PCR, yet TCRdb's version contains in-frame clones alone and is incomplete. In the table there are 200,000 to 250,000 clones, about 88% of which are singletons. Source material: PBMCs or T cells enriched from blood (not recorded which). These receptors were obtained from a woman in her 30s who had recovered from COVID-19. Each CDR3 is given with its conserved first and last residue. The order of the fields is D gene, J gene, V gene, clone size, CDR3 protein, CDR3 DNA. The D gene is left open where the match is weak. Clone sizes are given selectively: once, few, many, or a class where the clone is expanded.

TRBD2 | TRBJ2-3 | TRBV7-2 | NA | CASSLLRPGTSVLSTQYF | TGTGCCAGCAGCTTATTGAGGCCCGGGACTAGTGTCTTGAGTACGCAGTATTTT
TRBD1 | TRBJ1-5 | TRBV9 | NA | CASSGGQYSNQPQHF | TGTGCCAGCAGCGGGGGACAGTATAGCAATCAGCCCCAGCATTTT
NA | TRBJ1-1 | TRBV19 | NA | CASSIRAGAEAFF | TGTGCCAGTAGTATTAGGGCAGGGGCTGAAGCTTTCTTT
NA | TRBJ1-5 | TRBV6-5 | NA | CASSYGQFNQPQHF | TGTGCCAGCAGTTACGGGCAGTTCAATCAGCCCCAGCATTTT
NA | TRBJ1-6 | TRBV19 | NA | CASSGGMDGNSPLHF | TGTGCCAGTAGTGGGGGGATGGACGGCAATTCACCCCTCCACTTT
TRBD1 | TRBJ2-7 | TRBV6-1 | NA | CASSEITGTGAYEQYF | TGTGCCAGCAGTGAAATAACCGGGACAGGGGCCTACGAGCAGTACTTC
TRBD1 | TRBJ2-1 | TRBV9 | NA | CASSAAGTGFSEGEQFF | TGTGCCAGCAGCGCCGCCGGGACAGGCTTTTCGGAAGGTGAGCAGTTCTTC
TRBD1 | TRBJ1-2 | TRBV5-1 | once | CASSIGGQSYGYTF | TGCGCCAGCAGCATCGGGGGACAGTCCTATGGCTACACCTTC
TRBD2 | TRBJ2-3 | TRBV7-3 | NA | CASSQRGGYTDTQYF | TGTGCCAGCAGCCAGCGGGGGGGATACACAGATACGCAGTATTTT
TRBD1 | TRBJ1-2 | TRBV5-1 | NA | CASSGSTGYGYTF | TGCGCCAGCAGCGGATCGACAGGGTATGGCTACACCTTC
TRBD2 | TRBJ2-5 | TRBV12-5 | NA | CASGLELAGAFQETQYF | TGTGCTAGTGGTTTGGAGTTAGCGGGGGCCTTCCAAGAGACCCAGTACTTC
TRBD1 | TRBJ1-2 | TRBV9 | once | CASSGRQGANYGYTF | TGTGCCAGCAGCGGTAGACAGGGGGCTAACTATGGCTACACCTTC
TRBD2 | TRBJ2-3 | TRBV5-1 | once | CASSPAGTRAADTQYF | TGCGCCAGCAGCCCCGCCGGGACTAGGGCAGCAGATACGCAGTATTTT
TRBD2 | TRBJ2-1 | TRBV7-3 | once | CASSLRPGTSGEDEQFF | TGTGCCAGCAGCTTAAGACCCGGTACTAGCGGGGAGGATGAGCAGTTCTTC
NA | TRBJ1-5 | TRBV6-1 | NA | CASRQGVGNQPQHF | TGTGCCAGCAGACAGGGTGTAGGCAATCAGCCCCAGCATTTT
NA | TRBJ2-7 | TRBV9 | NA | CASSPQGLSYEQYF | TGTGCCAGCAGCCCGCAGGGTTTATCCTACGAGCAGTACTTC
NA | TRBJ1-2 | TRBV11-3 | once | CASSLSGYGYTF | TGTGCCAGCAGCTTGTCAGGATATGGCTACACCTTC
NA | TRBJ1-2 | TRBV6-2/TRBV6-3 | NA | CASSYAKEPTGGYTF | TGTGCCAGCAGTTACGCGAAGGAACCTACGGGGGGCTACACCTTC
TRBD1 | TRBJ1-3 | TRBV9 | NA | CASSVRQGRGNTIYF | TGTGCCAGCAGCGTCCGACAGGGAAGGGGAAACACCATATATTTT
NA | TRBJ2-7 | TRBV3-1/TRBV3-2 | NA | CASSQSLGSSYEQYF | TGTGCCAGCAGCCAAAGCCTCGGTTCATCCTACGAGCAGTACTTC
TRBD1 | TRBJ1-6 | TRBV5-1 | NA | CASSLAAGQGTPLHF | TGCGCCAGCAGCTTGGCCGCGGGACAGGGCACACCCCTCCACTTT
NA | TRBJ1-5 | TRBV2 | NA | CASSEPDRYNQPQHF | TGTGCCAGCAGTGAACCCGACAGATATAATCAGCCCCAGCATTTT
TRBD1 | TRBJ1-1 | TRBV3-1/TRBV3-2 | NA | CASSQDRGGLSTEAFF | TGTGCCAGCAGCCAAGACCGAGGGGGCTTGAGCACTGAAGCTTTCTTT
TRBD1 | TRBJ1-1 | TRBV7-3 | NA | CASQSPGTGNAFF | TGTGCCAGCCAATCCCCCGGGACAGGGAACGCTTTCTTT